This TCR beta chain was recovered during a study of T cell responses to AZD1222 COVID-19 vaccine. The study, taken as a whole, reports: White British ancestry dominated among donors, who included more females, and clonal diversity was possibly underestimated. Reportedly, nearly half the spike-specific TCRs target unmutated variant regions.

V was trimmed by 6 bases and J by 0 bases, leaving 12 bases between them. This CDR3 contains 14 residues. Germline values: CDR1 SQVTM, CDR2 ANQGSEA. Remarks on this clone: What it recognizes is unknown.

TCRdb's copy holds only in-frame clones and misses some; the assay was immunoSEQ multiplex PCR. The sample lists some 140,000 clones; 88% were seen once. The sample in question was peripheral blood, obtained on day 0 of AZD1222 vaccination. The receptor was derived from an adult in good health. V is TRBV29-1 and J is TRBJ1-3; D not resolved. CDR3 nucleotide sequence: TGCAGCGTCATACTGGGCTCCTCTGGAAACACCATATATTTT. This translates into CSVILGSSGNTIYF.